A selection of T cell receptor beta chains follows, all from one sample in a study of PD-1 blockade in classical Hodgkin lymphoma. Clones were sequenced by immunoSEQ multiplex PCR, and TCRdb holds only the in-frame ones, with some missing. The sample contains tens of thousands of clones, about nine tenths of which appear only once. This material consisted of peripheral blood mononuclear cells (PBMCs), taken at baseline. These receptors were obtained from a human donor with classical Hodgkin lymphoma. Each CDR3 is given with its conserved first and last residue. D genes are given only for firm matches. Part of the rows lack a size; the others show once, few, many or a class for expanded clones.

TRBJ2-7	.	.	TRBV7-9	CASSASGAVGGGEQYF	TGTGCCAGCAGTGCATCAGGGGCCGTGGGGGGGGGCGAGCAGTACTTC
TRBJ1-4	.	.	TRBV19	CASSIRGEKLFF	TGTGCCAGTAGTATTAGGGGGGAAAAACTGTTTTTT
TRBJ2-5	.	.	TRBV12-5	CASGSLGETQYF	TGTGCTAGTGGTTCCCTGGGGGAGACCCAGTACTTC
TRBJ1-1	.	.	TRBV5-1	CASSAQTGMNTEAFF	TGCGCCAGCAGCGCCCAAACAGGTATGAACACTGAAGCTTTCTTT
TRBJ1-1	.	.	TRBV4-1	CASSQEPRPDTEAFF	TGCGCCAGCAGCCAAGAACCCCGCCCGGACACTGAAGCTTTCTTT
TRBJ1-2	.	.	TRBV6-5	CASSYSIRGNYGYTF	TGTGCCAGCAGTTACTCTATCAGAGGAAACTATGGCTACACCTTC
TRBJ1-1	.	.	TRBV19	CASLLWGITDTEAFF	TGTGCCAGCCTCCTCTGGGGAATTACGGACACTGAAGCTTTCTTT
TRBJ1-3	.	.	TRBV5-1	CASSLGNSGNTIYF	TGCGCCAGCAGCTTGGGCAACTCTGGAAACACCATATATTTT
TRBJ2-2	.	.	TRBV27	CASKATTIKDGLDNTGELFF	TGTGCCAGCAAGGCTACTACGATTAAGGACGGGTTAGATAACACCGGGGAGCTGTTTTTT
TRBJ2-7	.	.	TRBV29-1	CSVGPASYEQYF	TGCAGCGTTGGTCCAGCCTCCTACGAGCAGTACTTC
TRBJ2-5	.	TRBD1	TRBV5-1	CASSFAGQGAGETQYF	TGCGCCAGCAGCTTTGCAGGACAGGGGGCTGGTGAGACCCAGTACTTC
TRBJ1-3	.	.	TRBV6-5	CASSDLNTIYF	TGTGCCAGCAGTGATCTCAACACCATATATTTT
TRBJ1-2	.	.	TRBV19	CASTSWGAHGYTF	TGTGCCAGTACCTCGTGGGGGGCGCATGGCTACACCTTC
TRBJ2-3	.	.	TRBV19	CASSMIVATTDTQYF	TGTGCCAGTAGTATGATTGTAGCGACCACAGATACGCAGTATTTT
TRBJ2-3	.	.	TRBV9	CASGLASTDTQYF	TGTGCCAGCGGATTAGCGAGCACAGATACGCAGTATTTT
TRBJ2-3	.	.	TRBV7-3	CASSLQGSTDTQYF	TGTGCCAGCAGCCTCCAAGGAAGCACAGATACGCAGTATTTT
TRBJ2-1	.	.	TRBV6-5	CASSFGREQFF	TGTGCCAGCAGTTTCGGACGGGAGCAGTTCTTC
TRBJ1-1	once	.	TRBV14	CASSPFGPHSGTEAFF	TGTGCCAGCAGCCCCTTTGGCCCCCATTCCGGCACTGAAGCTTTCTTT
TRBJ2-5	.	TRBD1	TRBV5-1	CASSPRTGGKETQYF	TGCGCCAGCAGCCCTAGGACAGGGGGTAAAGAGACCCAGTACTTC
TRBJ1-1	.	.	TRBV19	CASRSDRLTEAFF	TGTGCCAGTAGAAGCGACAGACTCACTGAAGCTTTCTTT
TRBJ1-6	.	TRBD1	TRBV5-1	CASSLTGESSNSPLHF	TGCGCCAGCAGCTTAACAGGGGAATCGTCTAATTCACCCCTCCACTTT
TRBJ1-5	.	TRBD1	TRBV5-1	CASRTGTGVEPQHF	TGCGCCAGCAGGACCGGGACAGGGGTAGAGCCCCAGCATTTT
TRBJ2-5	.	.	TRBV5-8	CASSNLGQETQYF	TGTGCCAGCAGCAATCTAGGTCAAGAGACCCAGTACTTC
TRBJ2-7	.	.	TRBV5-1	CASSLAPDMGEQYF	TGCGCCAGCAGCTTGGCCCCCGATATGGGCGAGCAGTACTTC
TRBJ1-3	.	.	TRBV18	CASSPKDSFYSGNTIYF	TGTGCCAGCTCACCAAAGGATTCATTTTACTCTGGAAACACCATATATTTT
TRBJ1-5	.	TRBD1	TRBV7-9	CASSQGQGSSQPQHF	TGTGCCAGCAGCCAAGGACAGGGCTCCTCTCAACCCCAGCATTTT
TRBJ2-3	once	.	TRBV6-1	CASSGQPKSTDTQYF	TGTGCCAGCAGTGGCCAGCCGAAAAGCACAGATACGCAGTATTTT
TRBJ2-3	.	TRBD2	TRBV5-1	CASSRGSAGGTDTQYF	TGCGCCAGCAGCCGAGGGTCAGCGGGGGGCACAGATACGCAGTATTTT
TRBJ1-5	.	TRBD1	TRBV5-6	CASSPGQGGQPQHF	TGTGCCAGCAGCCCGGGACAGGGCGGTCAGCCCCAGCATTTT
TRBJ1-1	.	.	TRBV7-9	CASSLRENTEAFF	TGTGCCAGCAGCCTGCGAGAGAACACTGAAGCTTTCTTT
TRBJ2-5	.	.	TRBV5-5	CASNDRGQETQYF	TGTGCCAGCAATGACCGCGGCCAAGAGACCCAGTACTTC
TRBJ2-3	.	TRBD2	TRBV19	CASSGGAGHPQYF	TGTGCCAGTAGCGGGGGGGCCGGGCACCCGCAGTATTTT
TRBJ2-3	.	TRBD1	TRBV6-6	CASSTGTGGRDTQYF	TGTGCCAGCAGTACAGGGACAGGGGGAAGGGATACGCAGTATTTT
TRBJ1-2	.	.	TRBV2	CASSGIRRLGGYTF	TGTGCCAGCAGCGGTATAAGGCGCCTGGGGGGCTACACCTTC
TRBJ2-1	.	.	TRBV10-3	CAISVGGSVSYNEQFF	TGTGCCATCAGTGTCGGGGGATCCGTGTCCTACAATGAGCAGTTCTTC
TRBJ2-1	.	.	TRBV7-9	CASSPTGGSYNEQFF	TGTGCCAGCAGCCCGACAGGCGGCTCCTACAATGAGCAGTTCTTC
TRBJ2-3	.	.	TRBV7-3	CASSSGVSADTQYF	TGTGCCAGCAGCTCGGGGGTCTCGGCAGATACGCAGTATTTT
TRBJ2-2	.	.	TRBV6-1	CASRVGGTGELFF	TGTGCCAGCAGGGTAGGGGGGACCGGGGAGCTGTTTTTT
TRBJ2-5	.	.	TRBV5-1	CASSLAGSQETQYF	TGCGCCAGCAGCTTGGCGGGATCACAAGAGACCCAGTACTTC
TRBJ1-4	.	.	TRBV7-8	CASSGSNEKLFF	TGTGCCAGCAGCGGAAGTAATGAAAAACTGTTTTTT
TRBJ2-1	once	.	TRBV11-2	CASSWGKYEQFF	TGTGCCAGCAGCTGGGGGAAATATGAGCAGTTCTTC
TRBJ1-2	.	.	TRBV5-4	CASSLELGTGNYGYTF	TGTGCCAGCAGCTTGGAGCTTGGGACCGGTAACTATGGCTACACCTTC
TRBJ1-5	.	.	TRBV5-1	CASSLGPIGNQPQHF	TGCGCCAGCAGCTTAGGTCCGATTGGCAATCAGCCCCAGCATTTT
TRBJ2-3	.	.	TRBV6-1	CASSELSSDF	TGTGCCAGCAGTGAACTGAGCTCGGATTTT
TRBJ1-1	.	.	TRBV4-1	CASSQGTLGTGTEAFF	TGCGCCAGCAGCCAAGGTACACTCGGAACTGGCACTGAAGCTTTCTTT
TRBJ2-5	.	TRBD1	TRBV7-3	CASSLRGQGETQYF	TGTGCCAGCAGCTTAAGAGGACAGGGGGAGACCCAGTACTTC
TRBJ2-7	.	TRBD2	TRBV7-4	CAGAFYRGGIPYEQYF	TGTGCCGGAGCGTTTTATCGGGGGGGAATTCCCTACGAGCAGTACTTC
TRBJ1-2	.	TRBD1	TRBV2	CASSGQGAGGYTF	TGTGCCAGCAGTGGACAGGGAGCGGGGGGCTACACCTTC
TRBJ1-2	.	.	TRBV6-5	CASTPSGTNYGYTF	TGTGCCAGCACGCCCTCCGGGACTAACTATGGCTACACCTTC
TRBJ2-7	.	TRBD2	TRBV4-3	CASSQDSGVRSYEQYF	TGCGCCAGCAGCCAAGATAGCGGGGTCCGCTCCTACGAGCAGTACTTC
TRBJ2-5	.	.	TRBV4-3	CASSQDQGNFQETQYF	TGCGCCAGCAGCCAAGATCAGGGGAACTTCCAAGAGACCCAGTACTTC
TRBJ2-7	.	TRBD1	TRBV28	CASSVTGTGGYEQYF	TGTGCCAGCAGTGTGACCGGGACAGGGGGCTACGAGCAGTACTTC
TRBJ2-2	.	TRBD2	TRBV5-1	CASSSGLAGTGELFF	TGCGCCAGCAGCTCGGGACTAGCGGGCACCGGGGAGCTGTTTTTT